What follows are 31 T cell receptor beta chains derived from one specimen sequenced in a study of blood T cell repertoires in COVID-19. Clones were sequenced by immunoSEQ multiplex PCR, and TCRdb holds only the in-frame ones, with some missing. This table holds fewer than 300,000 clones, around 90% found once. The sample taken for sequencing was peripheral blood. These receptor sequences come from a woman aged 30 to 39 with acute or convalescent COVID-19.

The genes are TRBV6-6 and TRBJ1-6; 10 bases line up with TRBD1. The CDR3 length is 16 residues. Unmatched junction bases numbered 2, after V lost 0 bases and J lost 6 bases. Germline V gene data show CDR1 as MNHNY and CDR2 as SVGAGI (reference sequence). The CDR3: CASSYSGDRGNSPLHF. CDR3 nucleotides: TGTGCCAGCAGTTACTCTGGGGACAGGGGTAATTCACCCCTCCACTTT.

J is TRBJ2-3 and V is TRBV19, with 15 bases identical to TRBD2. The V and J ends lost 3 bases and 4 bases, in that order; junction bases with no gene match: 17. The CDR3 runs to 21 residues. Germline V lookup: CDR1 LNHDA, CDR2 SQIVND (reference sequence). Here the CDR3 reads CASSIARTSGRAVANPDTQYF. CDR3 nucleotides: TGTGCCAGTAGTATCGCGCGGACTAGCGGGAGGGCCGTGGCGAACCCAGATACGCAGTATTTT.

J is TRBJ1-1 and V is TRBV29-1; TRBD1 agrees at 7 bases. The CDR3 length is 13 residues. With 7 bases clipped from V and 4 bases from J, the junction kept 9 bases outside the gene matches. The germline V gene encodes CDR1 SQVTM and CDR2 ANQGSEA. The CDR3 loop reads CSATTGSGTEAFF. The CDR3 DNA is TGCAGCGCTACGACAGGGAGTGGCACTGAAGCTTTCTTT.

The chain links TRBV29-1 to TRBJ1-2; possible D gene TRBD1, 6 bases. CDR1 and CDR2 (germline): SQVTM, ANQGSEA. Trimming took off 5 bases at V and 13 bases at J, with 14 bases between the two ends. The CDR3 is made up of 10 amino acids. The DNA for the CDR3 is TGCAGCGTTAAAGGGGACAAGGGCACCTTC. Its protein product is CSVKGDKGTF.

Regarding this clone: The sample contains more than one DNA sequence encoding this CDR3. The chain employs TRBV19 and TRBJ2-4; D is possibly TRBD1 (5 bases). The CDR3 loop spans 14 amino acids. V lost 2 bases and J lost 1, with 6 bases in between. Germline CDR1 reads LNHDA; CDR2 reads SQIVND (reference sequence). CDR3 nucleotides: TGTGCCAGTAGTATAAGGGGTGCCAAAAACATTCAGTACTTC. Protein sequence: CASSIRGAKNIQYF.

About this clone itself: Within the sample, other DNA sequences also encode this same CDR3. The chain combines TRBV7-8 with TRBJ2-7, with unresolved D. V lost 2 bases and J lost 2, with 10 bases in between. The CDR3 is 14 residues long. Germline V lookup: CDR1 SGHVS, CDR2 FQNEAQ. CDR3 in DNA: TGTGCCAGCAGCTTATTTGGGCAGGCCTACGAGCAGTACTTC. Its protein is CASSLFGQAYEQYF.

The chain joins TRBV12-3 or TRBV12-4 to TRBJ1-2; 8 positions agree with TRBD1. V gave up 4 bases and J gave up 3 bases; unmatched junction bases: 1. The CDR3 extends over 13 amino acids. CDR3 residues: CASSSGQDYGYTF. The CDR3 nucleotides are TGTGCCAGCAGTTCGGGACAGGACTATGGCTACACCTTC.

The chain joins TRBV11-3 to TRBJ2-3, with D possibly being TRBD2 (5 bases). Germline V gives CDR1 SGHNT, CDR2 YENEEA. This CDR3 comprises 16 residues. Trimming cost V 1 base and J 0 bases, with 11 bases left between them. CDR3 sequence reads: CASSLGAGGSTDTQYF. DNA of the CDR3: TGTGCCAGCAGCTTAGGGGCGGGCGGGAGCACAGATACGCAGTATTTT.

The rearrangement links TRBV24-1 to TRBJ1-3; 9 bases line up with TRBD1. The trim removed 6 bases at V and 4 bases at J, leaving 6 bases unmatched. This CDR3 spans 15 amino acids. Germline values: CDR1 KGHDR, CDR2 SFDVKD. The chain's CDR3 is CATSYRGLFGNTIYF. The CDR3 nucleotides are TGTGCCACCAGTTACAGGGGGCTTTTCGGAAACACCATATATTTT.

The chain joins TRBV21-1 to TRBJ2-3; TRBD2 is the table's D call and was not checked against the DNA. TRBV21-1 is tagged as a pseudogene. This CDR3 region has 16 residues. The CDR3 protein is CASSKTLAESTDTQYF. The CDR3 DNA sequence: TGTGCCAGCAGCAAGACGCTAGCGGAGAGCACAGATACGCAGTATTTT.

The DNA for the CDR3 is TGTGCCAGCAGTTCCATTAGCGGGAGCTCCTACAATGAGCAGTTCTTC. As protein: CASSSISGSSYNEQFF. The rearrangement uses TRBV27 and TRBJ2-1, with 9 bases fitting TRBD2. V was clipped by 4 bases and J by 0 bases; unmatched bases: 4. Germline loops: CDR1 MNHEY, CDR2 SMNVEV (reference sequence). There are 16 residues in the CDR3.

The genes are TRBV3-1 (or the pseudogene TRBV3-2) and TRBJ1-6; TRBD1 might be the D (5 bases). Trimming took 9 bases from V and 7 from J, leaving 13 bases between them. This CDR3 is 13 amino acids long. Germline V lookup: CDR1 LGHDT, CDR2 YNNKEL (reference sequence). For the CDR3, the DNA is TGTGCCAGTACACAGGTGGCAAATTCACCCCTCCACTTT. Its protein is CASTQVANSPLHF.

This sequence joins TRBV30 and TRBJ1-5; 7 nucleotides match TRBD1. The CDR3 runs 16 residues. Unmatched junction bases numbered 7, after V lost 2 bases and J lost 0 bases. CDR1 is GTSNPN, CDR2 SVGIG, per germline (reference sequence). The CDR3 region has the DNA TGTGCCTGGAGTTTTCCGGGACAGATTAGCAATCAGCCCCAGCATTTT. It encodes CAWSFPGQISNQPQHF.

The V gene is TRBV11-2, the J gene TRBJ2-3; D not resolved. This CDR3 is built from 12 residues. Germline CDR1 SGHAT, CDR2 FQNNGV. V lost 5 bases and J lost 7, with 10 bases in between. The CDR3 DNA sequence: TGTGCCAGCAGCCGGGTGGGTTATACGCAGTATTTT. Translation: CASSRVGYTQYF.

In this sample, this clone turned up once. This rearrangement joins TRBV19 to TRBJ2-1; no clear D. CDR1 and CDR2 (germline): LNHDA, SQIVND (reference sequence). The V end lost 3 bases, the J end lost 5 bases, and 17 bases lay between the germline ends. This CDR3 comprises 16 residues. Here the CDR3 DNA reads TGTGCCAGTAGTATGGGTCTGGGCCGCCCCCACAATGAGCAGTTCTTC. Residues: CASSMGLGRPHNEQFF.

This rearrangement joins TRBV3-1 (or the pseudogene TRBV3-2) to TRBJ1-5; D perhaps matches TRBD1 (6 bases). Germline V gene data show CDR1 as LGHDT and CDR2 as YNNKEL (reference sequence). The CDR3 consists of 13 residues. The V gene lost 4 bases and the J gene lost 4 bases, with 8 bases spanning the gap. This chain's CDR3 is CASSRTVNQPQHF. The CDR3 coding sequence is TGTGCCAGCAGCCGGACAGTTAATCAGCCCCAGCATTTT.

V and J are TRBV5-5 and TRBJ1-6; D is perhaps TRBD1 (6 bases). CDR1 and CDR2 from the germline V gene are SGHKS and YYEKEE (reference sequence). The CDR3 totals 14 residues. Trimming removed 5 bases from V and 7 bases from J, with 13 bases in between. The CDR3 sequence: CASSGGALNSPLHF. DNA of the CDR3: TGTGCCAGCAGTGGGGGGGCCTTAAATTCACCCCTCCACTTT.

The chain carries TRBV7-2 and TRBJ2-5, with TRBD2 matching over 10 bases. CDR3 length: 16 residues. Germline V gene sequence: CDR1 SGHTA, CDR2 FQGNSA. V gave up 1 base and J gave up 6 bases; unmatched junction bases: 8. CDR3 residues: CASSLVSSGSGQTQYF. The CDR3 nucleotides are TGTGCCAGCAGCTTAGTGTCTAGCGGGAGTGGGCAGACCCAGTACTTC. Filled out from reference TRBV7-2 and TRBJ2-5, the complete variable domain reads GAGVSQSPSNKVTEKGKDVELRCDPISGHTALYWYRQSLGQGLEFLIYFQGNSAPDKSGLPSDRFSAERTGGSVSTLTIQRTQQEDSAVYLCASSLVSSGSGQTQYFGPGTRLLVL.

The chain links TRBV5-1 to TRBJ2-2; 9 nucleotides align to TRBD2. In germline, CDR1 is SGHRS, CDR2 YFSETQ. CDR3 length equals 17 residues. V shed 4 bases and J 0 bases; nucleotides not matched to a gene: 7. CDR3 region: CASSPGLADANTGELFF. DNA for the CDR3: TGCGCCAGCAGCCCGGGACTAGCAGACGCGAACACCGGGGAGCTGTTTTTT. Full variable domain (outside the CDR3, taken from reference TRBV5-1 and TRBJ2-2): KAGVTQTPRYLIKTRGQQVTLSCSPISGHRSVSWYQQTPGQGLQFLFEYFSETQRNKGNFPGRFSGRQFSNSRSEMNVSTLELGDSALYLCASSPGLADANTGELFFGEGSRLTVL.

This clone showed up just a few times. V gene TRBV7-9 combines with J gene TRBJ2-5; 8 positions match TRBD2. The CDR3 totals 18 residues. Germline values: CDR1 SEHNR, CDR2 FQNEAQ (reference sequence). Trimming removed 3 bases from V and 0 bases from J; junction bases left unmatched: 12. CDR3 sequence: CASSFFPRLAGNQETQYF. The CDR3 DNA follows: TGTGCCAGCAGCTTTTTCCCGCGGCTAGCGGGCAACCAAGAGACCCAGTACTTC.

This clone has more than one count but fewer than ten. The chain is built from TRBV2 and TRBJ2-7, with 9 bases lining up with TRBD1. Germline lookup yields CDR1 SNHLY and CDR2 FYNNEI. The CDR3 loop spans 14 amino acids. The V segment lost 3 bases and the J segment 3 bases; nucleotides outside the gene matches: 3. The CDR3 protein is CASSDMGQGYEQYF. In nucleotides, the CDR3 is TGTGCCAGCAGTGATATGGGACAGGGCTACGAGCAGTACTTC.

This chain links TRBV14 with TRBJ1-1, with D possibly being TRBD1 (5 bases). The CDR3 length is 13 residues. Trimming removed 3 bases from V and 5 bases from J, with 10 bases in between. CDR1 is SGHDN, CDR2 FVKESK, per germline. In DNA form, the CDR3 reads TGTGCCAGCAGCCAGAAGGGGAGGACTGAAGCTTTCTTT. Translated: CASSQKGRTEAFF.

This sequence joins TRBV29-1 and TRBJ1-5, with D unresolved. CDR3 length: 12 amino acids. Germline lookup yields CDR1 SQVTM and CDR2 ANQGSEA. The germline V and J ends were trimmed by 5 bases and 2 bases, with 7 bases remaining between them. This CDR3 reads CSVFTGNQPQHF. In DNA, the CDR3 is TGCAGCGTTTTCACAGGCAATCAGCCCCAGCATTTT. The full variable domain, with the rest looked up from reference TRBV29-1 and TRBJ1-5, is SAVISQKPSRDICQRGTSLTIQCQVDSQVTMMFWYRQQPGQSLTLIATANQGSEATYESGFVIDKFPISRPNLTFSTLTVSNMSPEDSSIYLCSVFTGNQPQHFGDGTRLSIL.

V gene TRBV12-3 or TRBV12-4 combines with J gene TRBJ1-2, with D possibly TRBD1 on 6 matching bases. The CDR3 has 13 amino acids. V lost 5 bases to trimming and J lost 3 bases, with 10 bases between them. For the CDR3, the DNA is TGTGCCAGCAGTCAAGGACAGTACTATGGCTACACCTTC. Protein product: CASSQGQYYGYTF.

The chain uses TRBV5-6 and TRBJ2-5, with D uncertain. Germline V CDR1 and CDR2: SGHDT, YYEEEE. Trimming shortened V by 0 bases and J by 1 base, and 7 bases separated the two germline ends. The CDR3 spans 14 residues. The CDR3 DNA reads TGTGCCAGCAGCTTGGTAGCACTCCAAGAGACCCAGTACTTC. Translated: CASSLVALQETQYF.

The J gene is TRBJ2-1, the V gene TRBV13, with 7 positions matching TRBD2. Losses at the gene ends were 0 bases for V and 0 bases for J; bases not matched to a gene: 14. CDR1 and CDR2 from the germline V gene are PRHDT and FYEKMQ (reference sequence). CDR3 length: 20 residues. The chain's CDR3 is CASSLGTGLQRGHSYNEQFF. The CDR3 DNA sequence: TGTGCCAGCAGCTTAGGTACTGGTCTGCAGCGGGGCCACTCCTACAATGAGCAGTTCTTC.

V is TRBV11-3 and J is TRBJ2-5; 12 nucleotides align to TRBD2. The germline V gene has CDR1 SGHNT and CDR2 YENEEA. CDR3 size: 16 residues. The J segment lost 5 bases and the V segment lost 3 bases, leaving 7 bases of the junction unmatched. CDR3 sequence reads: CASSFKLAGGYETQYF. Written as DNA, the CDR3 is TGTGCCAGCAGCTTTAAGCTAGCGGGAGGGTACGAGACCCAGTACTTC.

V is TRBV27 and J is TRBJ2-3; a weak D match, TRBD2 (5 bases). The V gene's germline CDR1 is MNHEY and CDR2 SMNVEV (reference sequence). The CDR3 has 15 residues. Trimming stripped 3 bases from V and 1 base from J, with 11 bases between. DNA of the CDR3: TGTGCCAGCAGTTTCGGAGAGAGGGGCACAGATACGCAGTATTTT. This translates into CASSFGERGTDTQYF.

The chain uses TRBV11-3 and TRBJ2-5; 10 bases fit TRBD2. This CDR3 has 15 amino acids. The V gene end was trimmed by 1 base and the J gene end by 10 bases; junction bases not matched to a gene: 9. Germline V lookup: CDR1 SGHNT, CDR2 YENEEA. The CDR3 sequence: CASSLGVAGGLDQYF. The CDR3 coding sequence is TGTGCCAGCAGCTTAGGCGTAGCGGGGGGCCTGGACCAGTACTTC.

The V and J genes are TRBV19 and TRBJ2-7; the D gene is possibly TRBD2 (5 bases). Trimming pared 5 bases from V and 2 bases from J, leaving 13 bases between. CDR3 size: 14 residues. Looked up from germline, CDR1 is LNHDA and CDR2 is SQIVND (reference sequence). CDR3 DNA: TGTGCCAGTAGTTCCCCTGGGAGTACCTACGAGCAGTACTTC. Residues: CASSSPGSTYEQYF.

Note on this clone: At one boundary the junction diverges from the germline segment, which might be a read error. The chain has TRBV7-7 and TRBJ2-7; TRBD1 matches 7 bases. The CDR3 totals 13 residues. In germline, CDR1 is SSHAT, CDR2 FNYEAQ (reference sequence). In DNA, the CDR3 is TGTGCTAGCAGCCCCGGACAGGTTTACGAGCAGTACTTC. It encodes CASSPGQVYEQYF. Variable domain in full (rest from reference TRBV7-7 and TRBJ2-7): GAGVSQSPRYKVTKRGQDVTLRCDPISSHATLYWYQQALGQGPEFLTYFNYEAQPDKSGLPSDRFSAERPEGSISTLTIQRTEQRDSAMYRCASSPGQVYEQYFGPGTRLTVT.